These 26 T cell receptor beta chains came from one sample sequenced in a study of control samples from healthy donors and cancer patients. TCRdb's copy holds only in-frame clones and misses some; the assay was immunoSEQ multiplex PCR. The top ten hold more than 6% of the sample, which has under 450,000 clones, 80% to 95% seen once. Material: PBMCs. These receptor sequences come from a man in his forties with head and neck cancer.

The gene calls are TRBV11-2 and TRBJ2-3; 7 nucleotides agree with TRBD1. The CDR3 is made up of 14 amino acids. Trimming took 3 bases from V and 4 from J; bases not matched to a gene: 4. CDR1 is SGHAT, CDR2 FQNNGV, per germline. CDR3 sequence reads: CASSFDRVADTQYF. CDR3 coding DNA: TGTGCCAGCAGCTTCGACAGGGTGGCAGATACGCAGTATTTT.

The CDR3 DNA follows: TGTGCCAGCAGCGCATTAGGGAACACTGAAGCTTTCTTT. Its protein is CASSALGNTEAFF. The chain joins TRBV9 to TRBJ1-1; unclear D gene. V lost 3 bases, J lost 1 base, and 7 bases lay in between. Germline CDR1 is SGDLS and CDR2 is YYNGEE. The CDR3 has 13 residues.

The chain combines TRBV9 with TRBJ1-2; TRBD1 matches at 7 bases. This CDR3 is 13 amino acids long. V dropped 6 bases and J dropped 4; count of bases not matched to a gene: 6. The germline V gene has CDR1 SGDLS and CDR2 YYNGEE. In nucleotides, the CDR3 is TGTGCCAGCACCCGACAGGGCCGCTATGGCTACACCTTC. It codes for CASTRQGRYGYTF.

CDR3 sequence: CASGLAGTSGHEQYF. DNA for the CDR3: TGTGCTAGTGGTTTGGCCGGGACTAGCGGCCACGAGCAGTACTTC. V gene TRBV12-5 combines with J gene TRBJ2-7, with 11 bases identical to TRBD2. The CDR3 runs to 15 residues. V was pared by 1 base and J by 5 bases, with 4 bases of the junction left unmatched. Per the germline V gene, CDR1 is LGHNT and CDR2 is FRNRAP. Looking up the rest from reference TRBV12-5 and TRBJ2-7 gives the full variable domain: DARVTQTPRHKVTEMGQEVTMRCQPILGHNTVFWYRQTMMQGLELLAYFRNRAPLDDSGMPKDRFSAEMPDATLATLKIQPSEPRDSAVYFCASGLAGTSGHEQYFGPGTRLTVT.

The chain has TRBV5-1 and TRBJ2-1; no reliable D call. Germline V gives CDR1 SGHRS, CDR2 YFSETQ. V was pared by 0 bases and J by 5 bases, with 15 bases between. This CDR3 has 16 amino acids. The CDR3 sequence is CASSLGDTLTNNEQFF. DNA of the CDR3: TGCGCCAGCAGCTTGGGAGATACACTAACCAACAATGAGCAGTTCTTC.

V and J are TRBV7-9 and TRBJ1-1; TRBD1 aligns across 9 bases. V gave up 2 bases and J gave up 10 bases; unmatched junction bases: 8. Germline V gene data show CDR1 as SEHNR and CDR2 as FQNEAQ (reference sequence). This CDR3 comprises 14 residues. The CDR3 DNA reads TGTGCCAGCAGCTTACCAGGGACAGGGCGGGCAGCTTTCTTT. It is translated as CASSLPGTGRAAFF.

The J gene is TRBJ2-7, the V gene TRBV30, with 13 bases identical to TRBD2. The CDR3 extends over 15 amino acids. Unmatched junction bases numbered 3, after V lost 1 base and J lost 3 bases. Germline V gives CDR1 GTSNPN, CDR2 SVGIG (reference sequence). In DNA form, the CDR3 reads TGTGCCTGGAGTGCCGGACTAGCGGGAGACTACGAGCAGTACTTC. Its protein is CAWSAGLAGDYEQYF.

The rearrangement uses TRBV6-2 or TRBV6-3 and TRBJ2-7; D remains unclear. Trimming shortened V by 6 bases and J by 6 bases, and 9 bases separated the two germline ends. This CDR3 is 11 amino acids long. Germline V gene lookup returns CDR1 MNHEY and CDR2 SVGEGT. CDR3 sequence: CASSIEGEQYF. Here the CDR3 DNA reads TGTGCCAGCAGCATCGAAGGCGAGCAGTACTTC.

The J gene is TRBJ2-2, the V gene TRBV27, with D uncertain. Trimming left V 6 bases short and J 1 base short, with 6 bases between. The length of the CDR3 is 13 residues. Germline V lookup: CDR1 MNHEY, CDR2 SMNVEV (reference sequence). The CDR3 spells CASRPQNTGELFF. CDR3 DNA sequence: TGTGCCAGCAGACCTCAGAACACCGGGGAGCTGTTTTTT.

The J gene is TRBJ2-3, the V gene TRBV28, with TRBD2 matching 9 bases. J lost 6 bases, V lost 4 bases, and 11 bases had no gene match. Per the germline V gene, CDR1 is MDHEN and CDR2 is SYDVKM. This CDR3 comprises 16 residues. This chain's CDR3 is CASSSPPGGRADTQYF. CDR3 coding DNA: TGTGCCAGCAGTTCCCCGCCCGGCGGGAGGGCGGATACGCAGTATTTT.

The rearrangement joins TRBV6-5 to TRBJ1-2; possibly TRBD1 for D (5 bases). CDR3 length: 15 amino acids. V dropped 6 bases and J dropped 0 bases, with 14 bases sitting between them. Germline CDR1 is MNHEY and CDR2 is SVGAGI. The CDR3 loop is CASSLGRGANYGYTF. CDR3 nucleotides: TGTGCCAGCAGCCTAGGGAGGGGAGCTAACTATGGCTACACCTTC.

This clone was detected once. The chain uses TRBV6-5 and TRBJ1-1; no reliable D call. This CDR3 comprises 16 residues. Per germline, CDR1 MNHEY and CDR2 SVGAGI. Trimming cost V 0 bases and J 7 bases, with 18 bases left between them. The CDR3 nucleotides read TGTGCCAGCAGTTACTCGCGGTTCCCAGGTGGGAGTGAAGCTTTCTTT. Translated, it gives CASSYSRFPGGSEAFF.

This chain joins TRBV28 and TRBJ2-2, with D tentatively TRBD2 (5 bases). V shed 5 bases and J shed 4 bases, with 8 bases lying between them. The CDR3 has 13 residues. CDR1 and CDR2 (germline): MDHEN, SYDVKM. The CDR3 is CASSPRGTGELFF. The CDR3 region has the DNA TGTGCCAGCAGTCCCCGGGGCACCGGGGAGCTGTTTTTT.

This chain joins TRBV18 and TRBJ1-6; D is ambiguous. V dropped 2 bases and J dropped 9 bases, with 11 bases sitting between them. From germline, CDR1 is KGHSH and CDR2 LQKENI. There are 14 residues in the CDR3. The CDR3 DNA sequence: TGTGCCAGCTCACCATGGGGTGTAGGTTCACCCCTCCACTTT. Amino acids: CASSPWGVGSPLHF.

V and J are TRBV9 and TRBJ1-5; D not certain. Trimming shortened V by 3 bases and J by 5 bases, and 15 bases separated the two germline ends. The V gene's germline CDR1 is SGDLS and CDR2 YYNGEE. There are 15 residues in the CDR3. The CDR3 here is CASSAGPGNYQPQHF. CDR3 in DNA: TGTGCCAGCAGCGCAGGTCCCGGGAATTATCAGCCCCAGCATTTT.

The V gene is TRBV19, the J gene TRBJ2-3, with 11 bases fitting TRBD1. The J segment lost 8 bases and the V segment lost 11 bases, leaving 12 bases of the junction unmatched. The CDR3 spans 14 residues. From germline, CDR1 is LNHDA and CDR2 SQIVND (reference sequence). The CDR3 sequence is CAVEGDRGTGTQYF. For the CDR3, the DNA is TGTGCCGTGGAGGGGGACAGGGGGACTGGTACGCAGTATTTT.

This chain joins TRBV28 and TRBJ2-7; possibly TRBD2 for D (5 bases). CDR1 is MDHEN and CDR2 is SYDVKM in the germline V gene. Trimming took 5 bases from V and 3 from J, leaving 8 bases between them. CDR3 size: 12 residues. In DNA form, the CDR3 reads TGTGCCAGCAGTCCCCGGGACTACGAGCAGTACTTC. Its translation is CASSPRDYEQYF.

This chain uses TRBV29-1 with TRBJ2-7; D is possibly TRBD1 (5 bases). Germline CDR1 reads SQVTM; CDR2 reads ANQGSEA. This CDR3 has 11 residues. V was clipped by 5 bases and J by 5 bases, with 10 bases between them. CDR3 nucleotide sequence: TGCAGCGTTTCAGGGTTGGACGAGCAGTACTTC. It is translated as CSVSGLDEQYF.

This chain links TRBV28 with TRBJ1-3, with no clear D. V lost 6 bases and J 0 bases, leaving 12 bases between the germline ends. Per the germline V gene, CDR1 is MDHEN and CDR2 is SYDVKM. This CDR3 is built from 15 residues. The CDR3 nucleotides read TGTGCCAGCAGGCGGACTCTTAGCTCTGGAAACACCATATATTTT. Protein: CASRRTLSSGNTIYF.

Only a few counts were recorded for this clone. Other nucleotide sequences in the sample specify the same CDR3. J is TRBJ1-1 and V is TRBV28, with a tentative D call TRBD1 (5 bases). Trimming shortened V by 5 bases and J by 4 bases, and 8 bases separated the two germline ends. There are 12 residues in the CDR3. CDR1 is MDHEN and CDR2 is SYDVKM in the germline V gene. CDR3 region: CASSLQGTEAFF. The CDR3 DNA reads TGTGCCAGCAGTCTCCAGGGCACTGAAGCTTTCTTT.

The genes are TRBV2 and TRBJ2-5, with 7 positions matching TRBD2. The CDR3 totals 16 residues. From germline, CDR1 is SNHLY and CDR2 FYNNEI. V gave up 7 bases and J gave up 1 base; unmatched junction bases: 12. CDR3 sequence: CASKGWGAGIQETQYF. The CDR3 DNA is TGTGCCAGCAAAGGATGGGGAGCGGGGATCCAAGAGACCCAGTACTTC.

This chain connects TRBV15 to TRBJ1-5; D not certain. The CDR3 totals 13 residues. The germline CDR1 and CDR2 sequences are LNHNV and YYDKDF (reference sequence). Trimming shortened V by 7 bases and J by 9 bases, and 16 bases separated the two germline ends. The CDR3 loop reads CATISCLPGPQHF. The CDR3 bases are TGTGCCACCATTTCTTGCTTACCGGGGCCCCAGCATTTT.

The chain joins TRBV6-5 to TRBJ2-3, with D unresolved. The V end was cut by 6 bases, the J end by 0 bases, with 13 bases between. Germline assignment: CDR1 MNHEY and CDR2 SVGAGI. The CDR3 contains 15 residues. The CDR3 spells CASSHGRPSTDTQYF. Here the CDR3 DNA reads TGTGCCAGCAGCCACGGCCGCCCGAGCACAGATACGCAGTATTTT.

The CDR3 DNA sequence: TGCGCCAGCAGCTGGGGCCAGGACTCCTACAATGAGCAGTTCTTC. This translates into CASSWGQDSYNEQFF. The chain carries TRBV5-1 and TRBJ2-1; TRBD1 is a possible D gene (5 bases). CDR3 length equals 15 residues. The V and J ends lost 3 bases and 0 bases respectively, with 10 bases between them. The germline CDR1 and CDR2 sequences are SGHRS and YFSETQ.

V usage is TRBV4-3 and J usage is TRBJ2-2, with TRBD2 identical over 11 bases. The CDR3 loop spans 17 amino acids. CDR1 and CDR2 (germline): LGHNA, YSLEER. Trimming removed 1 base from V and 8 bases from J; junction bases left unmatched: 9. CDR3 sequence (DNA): TGCGCCAGCAGCCAAGGGCATAGCGGGGGGGCTTTTGGGGAGCTGTTTTTT. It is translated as CASSQGHSGGAFGELFF.

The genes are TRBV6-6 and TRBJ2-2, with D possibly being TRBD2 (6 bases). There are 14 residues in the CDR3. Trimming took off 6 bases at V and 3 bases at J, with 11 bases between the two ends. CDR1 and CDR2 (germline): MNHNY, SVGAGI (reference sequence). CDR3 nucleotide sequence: TGTGCCAGCAGGATCCCGGGAGACACCGGGGAGCTGTTTTTT. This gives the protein CASRIPGDTGELFF.